The 23 T cell receptor beta chains listed next were all sequenced from one sample in a study of CD8+ T cells in alopecia areata. cDNA serving as the sequencing template came from extracted, reverse transcribed RNA. Libraries were prepared by immunoSEQ multiplex PCR; TCRdb keeps only in-frame clonotypes and omits some of them. The sample includes 150,000 to 200,000 clones, 58% of them seen just once. Treatment meaning: oral pan-JAK inhibitor, 5-10 mg twice daily. Here the sequenced sample was CD4+ T cells sorted from blood, taken at approximately week 60, from a patient treated with tofacitinib. Every receptor here comes from a human donor with alopecia areata.

The rearrangement links TRBV7-9 to TRBJ2-1; 8 bases are a match to TRBD1. This CDR3 contains 18 residues. Germline V gene data show CDR1 as SEHNR and CDR2 as FQNEAQ (reference sequence). V lost 2 bases to trimming and J lost 0 bases; unmatched junction nucleotides: 9. The DNA for the CDR3 is TGTGCCAGCAGCTTAAGGGCGGGGACAGGACTCTCCTACAATGAGCAGTTCTTC. Encoded protein: CASSLRAGTGLSYNEQFF.

V usage is TRBV19 and J usage is TRBJ2-2; TRBD1 matches 11 bases. The CDR3 runs 16 residues. The V gene end was trimmed by 4 bases and the J gene end by 6 bases; junction bases not matched to a gene: 7. Germline CDR1 LNHDA, CDR2 SQIVND (reference sequence). CDR3 DNA: TGTGCCAGTAGTACTGGACAGGGGGCGCTCCCCGGGGAGCTGTTTTTT. Protein sequence: CASSTGQGALPGELFF.

The chain couples TRBV14 to TRBJ2-4; D is perhaps TRBD2 (5 bases). Between the trimmed V and J ends, which lost 0 bases and 3 bases, there was a span of 9 bases. CDR3 size: 15 residues. Germline values: CDR1 SGHDN, CDR2 FVKESK. CDR3 sequence reads: CASSQESGVKNIQYF. DNA for the CDR3: TGTGCCAGCAGCCAAGAATCCGGGGTCAAAAACATTCAGTACTTC.

This clone was detected only a few times. The rearrangement links TRBV5-1 to TRBJ2-7, with a possible D match to TRBD1 (6 bases). The V gene lost 0 bases and the J gene lost 3 bases, with 16 bases spanning the gap. Germline V gene lookup returns CDR1 SGHRS and CDR2 YFSETQ. This CDR3 contains 16 residues. CDR3 coding DNA: TGCGCCAGCAGCTTGGTGCTGGGGGCGCGGAACTACGAGCAGTACTTC. Translating it yields CASSLVLGARNYEQYF.

This rearrangement joins TRBV7-2 to TRBJ1-2; 8 nucleotides agree with TRBD1. Germline CDR1 is SGHTA and CDR2 is FQGNSA. CDR3 length equals 15 residues. The V segment lost 4 bases and the J segment 7 bases; nucleotides outside the gene matches: 11. The CDR3 sequence is CASSSWIQGVGGYTF. CDR3 bases: TGTGCCAGCAGCTCCTGGATACAGGGGGTTGGTGGCTACACCTTC.

This rearrangement joins TRBV10-2 to TRBJ2-2; 9 nucleotides line up with TRBD2. This CDR3 is built from 13 residues. Germline V lookup: CDR1 WSHSY, CDR2 SAAADI. Germline trimming cut 7 bases from V and 7 bases from J; bases unmatched to any gene: 4. The CDR3 protein is CASKASGVGELFF. The CDR3 nucleotides read TGCGCCAGCAAGGCTAGCGGGGTCGGGGAGCTGTTTTTT.

This clone was found a few times. The chain uses TRBV5-1 and TRBJ2-3; no reliable D call. V gave up 0 bases and J gave up 6 bases, with 5 bases separating them. In germline, CDR1 is SGHRS, CDR2 YFSETQ. The CDR3 totals 12 residues. In DNA form, the CDR3 reads TGCGCCAGCAGCTTGGCGTGGGATACGCAGTATTTT. This translates into CASSLAWDTQYF.

The rearrangement links TRBV29-1 to TRBJ1-6, with 7 bases matching TRBD1. There are 15 residues in the CDR3. Germline CDR1 and CDR2: SQVTM and ANQGSEA. V lost 3 bases, J lost 7 bases, and 9 bases stayed unmatched. The DNA of the CDR3 is TGCAGCGTTGAGAGCCGGGACAGCCGAAATTCACCCCTCCACTTT. Translation: CSVESRDSRNSPLHF.

This clone was picked up a small number of times. J is TRBJ1-5 and V is TRBV15; D is unclear. Germline V gene lookup returns CDR1 LNHNV and CDR2 YYDKDF (reference sequence). CDR3 size: 14 residues. Trimming stripped 2 bases from V and 7 bases from J, with 12 bases between. CDR3 in DNA: TGTGCCACCAGCAGACGCCAAGATTGGCAGCCCCAGCATTTT. Translated: CATSRRQDWQPQHF.

This clone was observed a handful of times. This chain links TRBV11-2 with TRBJ1-2; D is perhaps TRBD1 (5 bases). The germline V and J ends were trimmed by 5 bases and 2 bases, with 15 bases remaining between them. Germline values: CDR1 SGHAT, CDR2 FQNNGV. The CDR3 contains 15 residues. The DNA of the CDR3 is TGTGCCAGCAGCGCAATTCGGGGGTGGAACTATGGCTACACCTTC. Residues: CASSAIRGWNYGYTF.

This clone has a handful of counts. DNA for the CDR3: TGCGCCAGCAGCTTCCGCAGGCCACCCTCCTACAATGAGCAGTTCTTC. Its protein product is CASSFRRPPSYNEQFF. The chain joins TRBV5-1 to TRBJ2-1; D gene uncertain. The CDR3 covers 16 residues. V was clipped by 2 bases and J by 0 bases, with 12 bases between them. Germline values: CDR1 SGHRS, CDR2 YFSETQ.

To note about this clone: Other nucleotide sequences from this sample produce the same CDR3. The rearrangement links TRBV6-5 to TRBJ1-5; 8 nucleotides match TRBD1. The CDR3 length is 15 residues. The V gene's germline CDR1 is MNHEY and CDR2 SVGAGI. V trimming: 0 bases; J trimming: 7 bases; junction bases outside the gene matches: 5. This chain's CDR3 is CASSYSRQGRQPQHF. As DNA, the CDR3 is TGTGCCAGCAGTTACTCCCGACAGGGGAGACAGCCCCAGCATTTT.

The rearrangement joins TRBV29-1 to TRBJ2-6; no clear D gene. The CDR3 has 16 amino acids. CDR1 is SQVTM and CDR2 is ANQGSEA in the germline V gene. V lost 0 bases and J lost 0, with 9 bases in between. CDR3 nucleotide sequence: TGCAGCGTTGAAGATAACACGAGCTCTGGGGCCAACGTCCTGACTTTC. It codes for CSVEDNTSSGANVLTF.

This clone was picked up a small number of times. J is TRBJ1-4 and V is TRBV4-1; TRBD1 might be the D (5 bases). The CDR3 is made up of 17 amino acids. V was pared by 0 bases and J by 5 bases, with 16 bases between. Per the germline V gene, CDR1 is MGHRA and CDR2 is YSYEKL. The CDR3 is CASSQEGGRVPNEKLFF. In DNA, the CDR3 is TGCGCCAGCAGCCAAGAAGGCGGCAGGGTCCCAAATGAAAAACTGTTTTTT.

V gene TRBV9 combines with J gene TRBJ2-3; D remains ambiguous. Germline-derived CDR1 and CDR2 are SGDLS and YYNGEE. The CDR3 loop spans 13 amino acids. V lost 4 bases to trimming and J lost 2 bases, with 8 bases between them. CDR3 region: CASSIDPTDTQYF. DNA of the CDR3: TGTGCCAGCAGCATCGACCCCACAGATACGCAGTATTTT.

The chain combines TRBV30 with TRBJ2-7; weak D call: TRBD2 (6 bases). The CDR3 totals 14 residues. Germline V gene sequence: CDR1 GTSNPN, CDR2 SVGIG (reference sequence). V was cut by 2 bases and J by 6 bases, with 17 bases left in between. CDR3 amino acids: CAWSPGAEIIEQYF. DNA for the CDR3: TGTGCCTGGAGTCCGGGAGCAGAAATTATCGAGCAGTACTTC.

This clone was seen more than once but under ten times. Other DNA sequences in this sample translate to the same CDR3. The gene calls are TRBV5-1 and TRBJ2-1; D is perhaps TRBD1 (6 bases). Trimming took off 3 bases at V and 6 bases at J, with 7 bases between the two ends. This CDR3 region has 12 residues. The germline V gene has CDR1 SGHRS and CDR2 YFSETQ. CDR3 sequence reads: CASSSQGNEQFF. The CDR3 DNA is TGCGCCAGCAGCTCACAGGGCAATGAGCAGTTCTTC.

As to this clone: One junction end disagrees with the germline gene, perhaps due to a read error. Other DNA sequences from this sample encode an identical CDR3 as well. The V and J genes are TRBV7-7 and TRBJ2-3; D gene ambiguous. The CDR3 spans 13 residues. Germline V gene lookup returns CDR1 SSHAT and CDR2 FNYEAQ (reference sequence). The CDR3, as DNA: TGTGCTAGCAGTCCCAGATCGGGAGATACGCAGTATTTT. Its translation is CASSPRSGDTQYF.

This clone was counted only a few times. The chain carries TRBV7-8 and TRBJ2-3, with 7 positions matching TRBD2. This CDR3 comprises 15 residues. V lost 2 bases to trimming and J lost 1 base; unmatched junction nucleotides: 3. In germline, CDR1 is SGHVS, CDR2 FQNEAQ. CDR3 bases: TGTGCCAGCAGCTTACGGGGGGAGGGCACAGATACGCAGTATTTT. Translated: CASSLRGEGTDTQYF.

This clone was found a few times. This rearrangement joins TRBV9 to TRBJ2-3; D might be TRBD2 (6 bases). This CDR3 contains 17 residues. Trimming took off 3 bases at V and 2 bases at J, with 19 bases between the two ends. Looked up from germline, CDR1 is SGDLS and CDR2 is YYNGEE. The CDR3, as DNA: TGTGCCAGCAGCGCCCCCGGGACTCCAAATCCCACAGATACGCAGTATTTT. Translation: CASSAPGTPNPTDTQYF.

A single count supports this clone. This sequence joins TRBV15 and TRBJ1-6, with D perhaps TRBD1 (5 bases). V lost 3 bases, J lost 6 bases, and 12 bases lay in between. The CDR3 loop spans 15 amino acids. CDR1 is LNHNV and CDR2 is YYDKDF in the germline V gene (reference sequence). CDR3 sequence: CATSSQPGRNSPLHF. CDR3 DNA sequence: TGTGCCACCAGCAGTCAGCCAGGGCGTAATTCACCCCTCCACTTT.

The chain links TRBV6-5 to TRBJ2-1; D gene unclear. V lost 8 bases and J 0 bases, leaving 11 bases between the germline ends. The CDR3 extends over 14 amino acids. The V gene's germline CDR1 is MNHEY and CDR2 SVGAGI. The CDR3 DNA sequence: TGTGCCAGCCAAGACACGAGCTCCTACAATGAGCAGTTCTTC. The encoded protein is CASQDTSSYNEQFF.

The V and J genes are TRBV29-1 and TRBJ1-2; TRBD1 agrees at 7 bases. Germline trimming cut 4 bases from V and 6 bases from J; bases unmatched to any gene: 5. The length of the CDR3 is 12 residues. The germline V gene encodes CDR1 SQVTM and CDR2 ANQGSEA. Here the CDR3 DNA reads TGCAGCGTTGCTGGGACAGCGAATGGCTACACCTTC. This gives the protein CSVAGTANGYTF.